The clone carrying this T cell receptor beta chain was counted many times. Antigen unknown. V lost 6 bases and J lost 0, with 12 bases in between. Germline V gene data show CDR1 as SGHTA and CDR2 as FQGNSA. This CDR3 contains 16 residues. Molecular barcoding with unique molecular identifiers was used for the TCRbeta library. TCRdb re-called the PCR reads through MiXCR, storing one row per CDR3 protein. The sample carries 450,000 to 600,000 distinct CDR3 sequences, about 10% recorded once. This sample is part of a study of T-cell reconstitution after alpha-beta-depleted transplantation in children. General study points: TCRbeta diversity was high at day 60 in some patients (a result of surviving recipient T cells and thymic progenitors). About two months after transplant, alpha-beta T cells reportedly came from several hundred expanded graft clones. T cells produced anew were the main source of T-cell counts and diversity one year after transplant.

The source was PBMCs, collected before TCRalphabeta/CD19-depleted stem cell transplant. This sequence originates from a child younger than 10 with inherited bone marrow failure, due to receive a stem cell transplant. V and J are TRBV7-2 and TRBJ1-6; a weak D match, TRBD1 (6 bases). In DNA form, the CDR3 reads TGTGCCAGCAGATCCAGAGGGGGCTCCTATAATTCACCCCTCCACTTT. It specifies CASRSRGGSYNSPLHF.